This TCR beta chain was captured in a study of T cell responses to AZD1222 COVID-19 vaccine. Across the study: Second-dose intervals of approximately 4 or approximately 12 weeks were pooled. Points from the study as a whole: Targets within unmutated variant regions were reportedly found for nearly half of spike-specific TCRs. Clonal diversity was possibly underestimated; the donors were predominantly white British and more often female.

Clones were sequenced by immunoSEQ multiplex PCR, and TCRdb holds only the in-frame ones, with some missing. The sample lists about 120,000 clones, 75% to 90% seen once, with under 3.5% in the top ten. Comments on this clone: As yet, its antigen is unknown.

The CDR3 is 11 residues long. The V gene's germline CDR1 is MDHEN and CDR2 SYDVKM. With 10 bases removed from V and 3 bases from J, the gap between germline ends came to 10 bases. The rearrangement joins TRBV28 to TRBJ2-7; D ambiguous. The sequenced sample was peripheral blood, obtained on day 0 of AZD1222 vaccination. The clonotype was recovered from an adult in good health. The DNA of the CDR3 is TGTGCCACCTCTCTTTTCTACGAGCAGTACTTC. Translated, it gives CATSLFYEQYF.